The 31 T cell receptor beta chains listed next were all sequenced from one sample in a study of blood T cell repertoires in COVID-19. The repertoire was sequenced with immunoSEQ multiplex PCR; TCRdb's copy has only in-frame clones and lacks some. The data show about 120,000 clones, roughly 91% seen once. Sequenced: peripheral blood. Source of these receptors: a woman aged 50 to 65 with acute or convalescent COVID-19.

The chain carries TRBV7-2 and TRBJ2-3, with 8 bases lining up with TRBD2. In germline, CDR1 is SGHTA, CDR2 FQGNSA. V shed 2 bases, J shed 0 bases, and the junction held 10 bases outside the gene matches. The CDR3 loop spans 18 amino acids. The CDR3 bases are TGTGCCAGCAGCTTACGTGTGGTCGTAGCGGGGAGCACAGATACGCAGTATTTT. Its protein product is CASSLRVVVAGSTDTQYF.

The chain uses TRBV3-1 (or the pseudogene TRBV3-2) and TRBJ2-7, with TRBD2 matching over 11 bases. With 0 bases clipped from V and 2 bases from J, the junction kept 9 bases outside the gene matches. Germline V gene data show CDR1 as LGHDT and CDR2 as YNNKEL (reference sequence). The CDR3 has 18 residues. The CDR3 sequence is CASSQDRPSGRFAYEQYF. The CDR3 DNA sequence: TGTGCCAGCAGCCAAGATCGTCCTAGCGGGAGGTTCGCCTACGAGCAGTACTTC.

This clone has just a few counts. The rearrangement joins TRBV14 to TRBJ2-3, with 11 nucleotides matching TRBD2. The CDR3 length is 17 residues. V gave up 4 bases and J gave up 5 bases; unmatched junction bases: 11. From germline, CDR1 is SGHDN and CDR2 FVKESK. CDR3 coding DNA: TGTGCCAGCAGCCGCTCTCTACTAGCGGGAGTAAGAGATACGCAGTATTTT. It codes for CASSRSLLAGVRDTQYF.

This chain uses TRBV6-5 with TRBJ2-4; D gene uncertain. The CDR3 is 16 amino acids. Trimming pared 0 bases from V and 1 base from J, leaving 10 bases between. Looked up from germline, CDR1 is MNHEY and CDR2 is SVGAGI. This chain's CDR3 is CASSYSFQLAKNIQYF. The CDR3 DNA follows: TGTGCCAGCAGTTACTCGTTCCAGTTGGCCAAAAACATTCAGTACTTC.

This clone was seen a single time. The V gene is TRBV29-1, the J gene TRBJ2-1; 12 positions match TRBD2. CDR3 length: 17 amino acids. Germline V gives CDR1 SQVTM, CDR2 ANQGSEA. V lost 3 bases, J lost 0 bases, and 6 bases stayed unmatched. The CDR3 DNA follows: TGCAGCGTTGATGCTCTAGCGGGAGGGAGCTCCTACAATGAGCAGTTCTTC. Protein sequence: CSVDALAGGSSYNEQFF.

The chain employs TRBV19 and TRBJ1-1; 7 bases match TRBD1. V was clipped by 5 bases and J by 1 base; unmatched bases: 4. The germline V gene encodes CDR1 LNHDA and CDR2 SQIVND (reference sequence). This CDR3 spans 14 amino acids. This CDR3 reads CASSGQAWNTEAFF. The CDR3 bases are TGTGCCAGTAGTGGACAGGCCTGGAACACTGAAGCTTTCTTT.

This chain uses TRBV18 with TRBJ2-7, with D tentatively TRBD2 (5 bases). V gave up 4 bases and J gave up 0 bases, with 13 bases separating them. The length of the CDR3 is 15 residues. Germline-derived CDR1 and CDR2 are KGHSH and LQKENI. The CDR3 protein is CASSLTDSSSYEQYF. CDR3 DNA: TGTGCCAGCTCACTGACGGACTCCAGCTCCTACGAGCAGTACTTC.

This sequence joins TRBV14 and TRBJ1-1; D remains unclear. V gave up 2 bases and J gave up 7 bases, with 20 bases separating them. CDR1 SGHDN and CDR2 FVKESK come from the germline V gene. The CDR3 runs 16 residues. CDR3: CASSQRVLVGGIEAFF. CDR3 bases: TGTGCCAGCAGCCAACGGGTCTTGGTGGGTGGAATTGAAGCTTTCTTT.

The J gene is TRBJ1-4, the V gene TRBV7-9, with 7 nucleotides matching TRBD1. Germline CDR1 reads SEHNR; CDR2 reads FQNEAQ (reference sequence). The CDR3 covers 17 residues. V trimming: 1 base; J trimming: 0 bases; junction bases outside the gene matches: 5. Here the CDR3 reads CASSLGQGDTTNEKLFF. The CDR3 DNA sequence: TGTGCCAGCAGCTTAGGACAGGGAGACACAACTAATGAAAAACTGTTTTTT.

Notes on this clone: This same CDR3 is encoded by further DNA sequences in the sample. The chain links TRBV6-5 to TRBJ2-1; weak D call: TRBD1 (5 bases). CDR1 is MNHEY, CDR2 SVGAGI, per germline. The CDR3 totals 13 residues. Deletions cut 0 bases from V and 7 bases from J, with 7 bases between. This CDR3 reads CASSYSGRNEQFF. The CDR3 region has the DNA TGTGCCAGCAGTTACTCGGGGCGGAATGAGCAGTTCTTC.

This chain joins TRBV5-6 and TRBJ1-3; 8 bases align to TRBD1. This CDR3 has 12 residues. Germline V CDR1 and CDR2: SGHDT, YYEEEE. J was trimmed by 10 bases and V by 2 bases; bases with no gene match: 2. CDR3: CASSFRTGTIYF. In DNA form, the CDR3 reads TGTGCCAGCAGCTTCAGGACAGGGACCATATATTTT.

The chain has TRBV18 and TRBJ2-2; 7 bases are a match to TRBD1. CDR1 KGHSH and CDR2 LQKENI come from the germline V gene. The CDR3 totals 16 residues. The V gene end was trimmed by 1 base and the J gene end by 2 bases; junction bases not matched to a gene: 4. DNA of the CDR3: TGTGCCAGCTCACCACTCAGGGGGATAAACACCGGGGAGCTGTTTTTT. Translated: CASSPLRGINTGELFF.

The rearrangement joins TRBV29-1 to TRBJ2-3, with TRBD2 identical over 8 bases. With 4 bases clipped from V and 6 bases from J, the junction kept 9 bases outside the gene matches. Germline values: CDR1 SQVTM, CDR2 ANQGSEA. The CDR3 sequence is 14 residues long. CDR3 coding DNA: TGCAGCGTTGGGCCAGCGGGAGTAGATGATACGCAGTATTTT. Its translation is CSVGPAGVDDTQYF.

The CDR3 here is CASRMGQGPRNTEAFF. Written as DNA, the CDR3 is TGTGCCAGCAGAATGGGACAGGGGCCAAGAAACACTGAAGCTTTCTTT. The chain links TRBV27 to TRBJ1-1; 10 bases line up with TRBD1. V lost 6 bases to trimming and J lost 2 bases; unmatched junction nucleotides: 9. The CDR3 runs 16 residues. Germline V gene sequence: CDR1 MNHEY, CDR2 SMNVEV (reference sequence).

The rearrangement uses TRBV7-2 and TRBJ1-5; weak D call: TRBD1 (6 bases). Looked up from germline, CDR1 is SGHTA and CDR2 is FQGNSA. Trimming pared 3 bases from V and 11 bases from J, leaving 17 bases between. This CDR3 has 14 residues. The CDR3 spells CASSLTGLGLTQHF. The CDR3 DNA reads TGTGCCAGCAGCTTGACAGGCCTGGGTTTGACCCAGCATTTT. The complete variable domain, with remaining parts taken from reference TRBV7-2 and TRBJ1-5, reads GAGVSQSPSNKVTEKGKDVELRCDPISGHTALYWYRQSLGQGLEFLIYFQGNSAPDKSGLPSDRFSAERTGGSVSTLTIQRTQQEDSAVYLCASSLTGLGLTQHFGDGTRLSIL.

The gene calls are TRBV15 and TRBJ2-3, with D possibly matching TRBD1 (5 bases). Germline assignment: CDR1 LNHNV and CDR2 YYDKDF (reference sequence). V lost 3 bases and J lost 2, with 12 bases in between. The CDR3 contains 15 residues. DNA for the CDR3: TGTGCCACCAGCAGGAACCAGGGTATCACAGATACGCAGTATTTT. Translating it yields CATSRNQGITDTQYF.

The chain couples TRBV18 to TRBJ1-1; D gene uncertain. CDR1 KGHSH and CDR2 LQKENI come from the germline V gene. This CDR3 is 14 amino acids long. Trimming took 6 bases from V and 3 from J, leaving 14 bases between them. This chain's CDR3 is CASSLPLSDTEAFF. In DNA form, the CDR3 reads TGTGCCAGCTCCCTCCCCTTGTCGGACACTGAAGCTTTCTTT.

The genes are TRBV6-6 and TRBJ2-4, with TRBD1 matching 7 bases. The CDR3 consists of 14 residues. Trimming took 0 bases from V and 6 from J; bases not matched to a gene: 2. Per germline, CDR1 MNHNY and CDR2 SVGAGI (reference sequence). The CDR3 loop reads CASSYSNRGNIQYF. CDR3 sequence (DNA): TGTGCCAGCAGTTACTCGAACAGGGGAAACATTCAGTACTTC.

The rearrangement uses TRBV19 and TRBJ2-3; 10 bases are a match to TRBD2. J was trimmed by 4 bases and V by 8 bases; bases with no gene match: 9. Germline CDR1 LNHDA, CDR2 SQIVND (reference sequence). The CDR3 is 15 residues long. This chain's CDR3 is CASAAGGIVADTQYF. DNA of the CDR3: TGTGCCAGTGCAGCGGGAGGGATCGTCGCAGATACGCAGTATTTT.

The chain links TRBV19 to TRBJ1-5; D perhaps matches TRBD1 (6 bases). The ends were cut back, 6 bases at V and 0 bases at J, with 15 bases in the middle. CDR3 length: 16 amino acids. Germline V gives CDR1 LNHDA, CDR2 SQIVND (reference sequence). In DNA, the CDR3 is TGTGCCAGTAGCAGCGGGACAACGTATAGCAATCAGCCCCAGCATTTT. Translation gives CASSSGTTYSNQPQHF.

DNA of the CDR3: TGTGCCAGCAGCCTGGGACTAGCGGGAGGGTTGACAGATACGCAGTATTTT. It yields the protein CASSLGLAGGLTDTQYF. The chain uses TRBV11-2 and TRBJ2-3, with 16 bases identical to TRBD2. This CDR3 contains 17 residues. From germline, CDR1 is SGHAT and CDR2 FQNNGV. J was trimmed by 3 bases and V by 5 bases; bases with no gene match: 5.

This chain links TRBV7-2 with TRBJ2-1, with D maybe TRBD2 (6 bases). CDR3 length: 12 amino acids. V was trimmed by 3 bases and J by 7 bases, leaving 7 bases between them. CDR1 is SGHTA, CDR2 FQGNSA, per germline. CDR3 protein: CASSLTRNEQFF. In DNA, the CDR3 is TGTGCCAGCAGCTTGACTAGGAATGAGCAGTTCTTC.

The V call is TRBV18, the J call TRBJ2-4; 7 bases are a match to TRBD1. The V gene end was trimmed by 3 bases and the J gene end by 6 bases; junction bases not matched to a gene: 5. The germline V gene has CDR1 KGHSH and CDR2 LQKENI. The CDR3 contains 14 residues. The CDR3 DNA reads TGTGCCAGCTCACCGCCGCCAGGGGGAAACATTCAGTACTTC. Protein: CASSPPPGGNIQYF. The full variable domain, its missing parts supplied by reference TRBV18 and TRBJ2-4, is NAGVMQNPRHLVRRRGQEARLRCSPMKGHSHVYWYRQLPEEGLKFMVYLQKENIIDESGMPKERFSAEFPKEGPSILRIQQVVRGDSAAYFCASSPPPGGNIQYFGAGTRLSVL.

J is TRBJ2-1 and V is TRBV6-4, with D possibly matching TRBD2 (6 bases). V was pared by 6 bases and J by 6 bases, with 9 bases between. The germline CDR1 and CDR2 sequences are MRHNA and SNTAGT. This CDR3 contains 12 residues. The CDR3 nucleotides read TGTGCCAGCAGGGGGGGTGGCAATGAGCAGTTCTTC. Translation: CASRGGGNEQFF.

On this clone itself: Other DNA sequences within the sample encode an identical CDR3. V and J are TRBV18 and TRBJ2-5, with 7 bases fitting TRBD2. Germline V CDR1 and CDR2: KGHSH, LQKENI. With 6 bases clipped from V and 2 bases from J, the junction kept 3 bases outside the gene matches. This CDR3 region has 13 residues. The CDR3 DNA sequence: TGTGCCAGCTCGCCGGGACTACAAGAGACCCAGTACTTC. This encodes CASSPGLQETQYF.

The chain carries TRBV10-2 and TRBJ2-7, with TRBD1 matching over 7 bases. Trimming at V came to 6 bases and at J to 4 bases, leaving 18 bases not matched to a gene. Germline lookup yields CDR1 WSHSY and CDR2 SAAADI. The CDR3 totals 17 residues. CDR3 loop: CASRGGAGGVASYEQYF. The CDR3, as DNA: TGCGCCAGCAGAGGGGGCGCCGGAGGAGTAGCGTCATACGAGCAGTACTTC.

The genes are TRBV19 and TRBJ2-1; TRBD2 is a possible D gene (5 bases). V was cut by 7 bases and J by 0 bases, with 13 bases left in between. Per germline, CDR1 LNHDA and CDR2 SQIVND (reference sequence). The CDR3 spans 15 residues. For the CDR3, the DNA is TGTGCCAGTACCCAGGACTTGAGCTCCTACAATGAGCAGTTCTTC. Translated, it gives CASTQDLSSYNEQFF.

The J gene is TRBJ1-2, the V gene TRBV11-2; D is undetermined. In germline, CDR1 is SGHAT, CDR2 FQNNGV. Trimming removed 5 bases at V and 7 bases at J, with 17 bases between. This CDR3 has 14 amino acids. The CDR3 nucleotides are TGTGCCAGCAGCCTGACAAACGCCCCCGGTGGCTACACCTTC. Protein: CASSLTNAPGGYTF.

This clone was detected a few times. The V and J genes are TRBV19 and TRBJ1-5, with D uncertain. Germline CDR1 LNHDA, CDR2 SQIVND (reference sequence). Trimming removed 5 bases at V and 3 bases at J, with 11 bases between. The CDR3 sequence is 14 residues long. CDR3 nucleotide sequence: TGTGCCAGTAGTTCACGACACCTCAATCAGCCCCAGCATTTT. It translates to CASSSRHLNQPQHF.

The chain couples TRBV5-1 to TRBJ2-2; TRBD2 might be the D (5 bases). The V and J ends lost 1 base and 5 bases respectively, with 15 bases between them. The length of the CDR3 is 16 residues. Germline CDR1 reads SGHRS; CDR2 reads YFSETQ. The CDR3 region is CASSLSQRTETGELFF. The CDR3 DNA follows: TGCGCCAGCAGCTTGTCCCAGCGGACCGAGACCGGGGAGCTGTTTTTT.

The gene calls are TRBV6-5 and TRBJ2-1, with 10 bases identical to TRBD2. CDR1 is MNHEY, CDR2 SVGAGI, per germline. V shed 2 bases, J shed 10 bases, and the junction held 8 bases outside the gene matches. The CDR3 consists of 15 residues. The CDR3 reads CASSYGLAGESEQFF. The CDR3 DNA is TGTGCCAGCAGTTACGGGCTAGCGGGAGAATCGGAGCAGTTCTTC.